The T cell receptor (beta chain) described here comes from a study of shared clonotypes between healthy human individuals. Germline V gene lookup returns CDR1 SGHTA and CDR2 FQGNSA. Between the trimmed V and J ends, which lost 6 bases and 2 bases, there was a span of 8 bases. This CDR3 contains 12 residues. The assay was immunoSEQ multiplex PCR, and TCRdb's table has in-frame clones only and misses some. Counted here are about 1 million clones, around 76% occurring once; the ten biggest clones make up 1.4% to 1.5%. The receptor comes from a young man in good health. The material sequenced was memory CD4+ T cells sorted from blood. The subset is: CD45RA-negative fraction. The chain joins TRBV7-2 to TRBJ2-7; D gene uncertain. CDR3 coding DNA: TGTGCCAGCAGTTTTACAGCCTACGAGCAGTACTTC. Residues: CASSFTAYEQYF.